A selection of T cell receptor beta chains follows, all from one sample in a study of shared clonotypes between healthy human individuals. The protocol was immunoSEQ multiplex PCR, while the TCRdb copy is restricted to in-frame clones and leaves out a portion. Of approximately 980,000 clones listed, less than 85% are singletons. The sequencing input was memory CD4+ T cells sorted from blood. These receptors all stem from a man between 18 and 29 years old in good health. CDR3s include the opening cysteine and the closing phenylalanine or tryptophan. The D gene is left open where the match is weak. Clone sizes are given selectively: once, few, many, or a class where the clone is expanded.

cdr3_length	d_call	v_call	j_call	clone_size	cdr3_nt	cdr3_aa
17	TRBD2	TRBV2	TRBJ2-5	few	TGTGCCAGCAGTGTAACCGTAGCGGGGGGCCGAGAAGAGACCCAGTACTTC	CASSVTVAGGREETQYF
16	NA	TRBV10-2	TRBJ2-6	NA	TGCGCCAGCAGTGATTTTCGGGTATCGGGGGCCAACGTCCTGACTTTC	CASSDFRVSGANVLTF
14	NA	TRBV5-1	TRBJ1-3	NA	TGCGCCAGCAGCTCCCGGGGACCTGGAAACACCATATATTTT	CASSSRGPGNTIYF
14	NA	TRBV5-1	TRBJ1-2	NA	TGCGCCAGCAGCTTGGATGGGGCTAACTATGGCTACACCTTC	CASSLDGANYGYTF
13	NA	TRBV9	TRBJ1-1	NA	TGTGCCAGCAGCGTAGATCCGGGGGGTGAAGCTTTCTTT	CASSVDPGGEAFF
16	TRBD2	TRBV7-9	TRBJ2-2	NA	TGTGCCAGCAGCGGCGGGACTAGCGGGCACACCGGGGAGCTGTTTTTT	CASSGGTSGHTGELFF
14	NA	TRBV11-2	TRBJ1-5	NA	TGTGCCAGCAGCTTACAGGGGTCAAATCAGCCCCAGCATTTT	CASSLQGSNQPQHF
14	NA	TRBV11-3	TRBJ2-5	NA	TGTGCCAGCAGCTTAGACGGGGTCCAAGAGACCCAGTACTTC	CASSLDGVQETQYF
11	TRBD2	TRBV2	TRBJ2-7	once	TGTGCCAGCAGGGGGGGGTACGAGCAGTACTTC	CASRGGYEQYF
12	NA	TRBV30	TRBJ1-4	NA	TGTGCCTGGAGCCAGCAGGGTGAAAAACTGTTTTTT	CAWSQQGEKLFF
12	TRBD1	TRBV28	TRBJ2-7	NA	TGTGCCAGCAGTTTAACAGGGGGCGAGCAGTACTTC	CASSLTGGEQYF
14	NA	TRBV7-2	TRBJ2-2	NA	TGTGCCAGCAGCTTAGTAGCCAACACCGGGGAGCTGTTTTTT	CASSLVANTGELFF
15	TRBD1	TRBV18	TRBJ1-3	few	TGTGCCAGCTCATCAGCCGGGACAGGAGGAAACACCATATATTTT	CASSSAGTGGNTIYF
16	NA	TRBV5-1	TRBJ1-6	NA	TGCGCCAGCAGCTTGGATGCACAGGGTCAAAATTCACCCCTCCACTTT	CASSLDAQGQNSPLHF
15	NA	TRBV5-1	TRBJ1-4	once	TGCGCCAGCAGCTTGGCCGGGGCGCAATCTGAAAAACTGTTTTTT	CASSLAGAQSEKLFF
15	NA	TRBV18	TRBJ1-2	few	TGTGCCAGCTCACCCAGTACAGGGCAAGGCTATGGCTACACCTTC	CASSPSTGQGYGYTF
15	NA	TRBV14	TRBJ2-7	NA	TGTGCCAGCAGCCAAGATCCGGGGACTTACTACGAGCAGTACTTC	CASSQDPGTYYEQYF
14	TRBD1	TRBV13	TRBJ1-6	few	TGTGCCAGCAGCCCGGACAGGGAGAGGTCACCCCTCCACTTT	CASSPDRERSPLHF
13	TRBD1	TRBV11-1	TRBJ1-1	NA	TGTGCCAGCAGTCGTACAGGGGAAGGTGAAGCTTTCTTT	CASSRTGEGEAFF
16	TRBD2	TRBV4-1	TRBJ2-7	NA	TGCGCCAGCAGCCAAGAAAGACTAGCGGGAGGGGACGAGCAGTACTTC	CASSQERLAGGDEQYF
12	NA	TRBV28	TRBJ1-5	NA	TGTGCCAGCAGTTTTGGTGTACAGCCCCAGCATTTT	CASSFGVQPQHF
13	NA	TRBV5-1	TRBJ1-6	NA	TGCGCCAGCAGCTTGGCGGGGAACTCACCCCTCCACTTT	CASSLAGNSPLHF
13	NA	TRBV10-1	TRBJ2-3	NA	TGCGCCAGCAGCCGGGATCTCACAGATACGCAGTATTTT	CASSRDLTDTQYF
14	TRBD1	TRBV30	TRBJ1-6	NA	TGTGCCTGGAGCGCAGACAGGGGGGATTCACCCCTCTACTTT	CAWSADRGDSPLYF
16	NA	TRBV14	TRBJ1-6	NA	TGTGCCAGCAGCCATGGCCAACCCTCCTATAATTCACCCCTCCACTTT	CASSHGQPSYNSPLHF
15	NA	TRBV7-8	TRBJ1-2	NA	TGTGCCAGCAGCTCCACGACAGCCCCCGCGCGTGGCTACACCTTC	CASSSTTAPARGYTF
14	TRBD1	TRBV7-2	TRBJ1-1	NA	TGTGCCAGCAGCCCAGACAGGGTAGCGATTGAAGCTTTCTTT	CASSPDRVAIEAFF
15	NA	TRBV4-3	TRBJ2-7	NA	TGCGCCAGCAGCCAAGGGTTTTTTATCAGGGGCGAGCAGTACTTC	CASSQGFFIRGEQYF
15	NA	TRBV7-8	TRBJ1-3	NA	TGTGCCAGCAGCTTTAGGGCCGCGGCTGGAAACACCATATATTTT	CASSFRAAAGNTIYF
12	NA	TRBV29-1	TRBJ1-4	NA	TGCAGCGCTGGACAGCTAAATGAAAAACTGTTTTTT	CSAGQLNEKLFF
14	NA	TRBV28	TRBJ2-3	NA	TGTGCCAGCACCCGGCGGGCAGAAAGGGATACGCAGTATTTT	CASTRRAERDTQYF
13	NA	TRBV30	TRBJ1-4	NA	TGTGCCTGGAACCAGGTCGGATATGAAAAACTGTTTTTT	CAWNQVGYEKLFF
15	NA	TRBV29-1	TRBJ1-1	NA	TGCAGCGTTGTTCGTTGGGGCCGCCGACCCCTTGAAGCTTTCTTT	CSVVRWGRRPLEAFF
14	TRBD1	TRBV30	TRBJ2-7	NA	TGTGCCTGGAGTGTAAACAGGGGGGCCTACGAGCAGTACTTC	CAWSVNRGAYEQYF
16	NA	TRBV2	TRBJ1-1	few	TGTGCCAGCAGTGATAGTAACAGGGCCTTGAACACTGAAGCTTTCTTT	CASSDSNRALNTEAFF
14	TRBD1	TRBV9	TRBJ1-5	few	TGTGCCAGCAGCGTGGGACAGGGAGGTCAGCCCCAGCATTTT	CASSVGQGGQPQHF
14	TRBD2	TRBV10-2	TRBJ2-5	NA	TGCGCCAGCGGCAAGCGGGACGGTCAAGAGACCCAGTACTTC	CASGKRDGQETQYF
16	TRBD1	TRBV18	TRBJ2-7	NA	TGTGCCAGCTCACCACCAACAGGGGGGATTGTGAGCGAGCAGTACTTC	CASSPPTGGIVSEQYF
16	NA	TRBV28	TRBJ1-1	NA	TGTGCCACCTTTTGGGGGCTTGGGGGGACGGGCACTGAAGCTTTCTTT	CATFWGLGGTGTEAFF
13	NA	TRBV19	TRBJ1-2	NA	TGTGCCAGTAGTATTAGAGGAGACTATGGCTACACCTTC	CASSIRGDYGYTF
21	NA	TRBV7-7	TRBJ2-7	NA	TGTGCTAGCAGCTTAGCTTTCTTAGCCAGGGGGGGTGGAGCGGCTAACTACGAGCAGTACTTC	CASSLAFLARGGGAANYEQYF
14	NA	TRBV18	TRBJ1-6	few	TGTGCCAGCTCATCGGGACGGGGAAATTCACCCCTCCACTTT	CASSSGRGNSPLHF
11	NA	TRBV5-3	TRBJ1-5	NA	TGTGCCAGAAGCTTGGGTCAGCCCCAGCATTTT	CARSLGQPQHF
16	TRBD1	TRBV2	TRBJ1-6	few	TGTGCCAGCATCCTGGACAGGGGGATTGATAATTCACCCCTCCACTTT	CASILDRGIDNSPLHF
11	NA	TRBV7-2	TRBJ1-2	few	TGTGCCAGCAGCTCGATTTCCGGCTACACCTTC	CASSSISGYTF